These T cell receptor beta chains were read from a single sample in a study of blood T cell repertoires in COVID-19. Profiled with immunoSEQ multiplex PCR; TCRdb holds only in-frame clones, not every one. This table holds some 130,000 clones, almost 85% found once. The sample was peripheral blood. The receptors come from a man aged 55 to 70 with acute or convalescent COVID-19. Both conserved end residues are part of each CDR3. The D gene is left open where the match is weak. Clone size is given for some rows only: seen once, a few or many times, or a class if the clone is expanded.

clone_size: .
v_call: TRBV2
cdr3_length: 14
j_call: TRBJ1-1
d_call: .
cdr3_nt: TGTGCCAGCAGTGTGTCGCAGGGGATCACTGAAGCTTTCTTT
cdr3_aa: CASSVSQGITEAFF

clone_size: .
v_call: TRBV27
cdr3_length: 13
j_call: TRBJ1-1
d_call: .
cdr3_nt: TGTGCCAGCAGTTTGGTATTAGGAGGAGGAGCTTTCTTT
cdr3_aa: CASSLVLGGGAFF

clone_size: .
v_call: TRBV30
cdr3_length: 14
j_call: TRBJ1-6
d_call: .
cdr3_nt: TGTGCCTGGAGTGTGACGGTTGGAGCTTCACCCCTCCACTTT
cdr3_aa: CAWSVTVGASPLHF

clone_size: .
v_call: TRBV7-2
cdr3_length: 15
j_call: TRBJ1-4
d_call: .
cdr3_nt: TGTGCCAGCAGCCGCTCAGGTTCAACTAATGAAAAACTGTTTTTT
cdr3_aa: CASSRSGSTNEKLFF

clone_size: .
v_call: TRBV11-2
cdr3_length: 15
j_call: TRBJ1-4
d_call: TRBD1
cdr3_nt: TGTGCCAGCAGCTTAGGAGGACAGGGCAATGAAAAACTGTTTTTT
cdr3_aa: CASSLGGQGNEKLFF

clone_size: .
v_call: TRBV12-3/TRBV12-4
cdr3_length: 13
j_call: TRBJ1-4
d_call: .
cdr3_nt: TGTGCCAGCAGTTTGGACATTTATGAAAAACTGTTTTTT
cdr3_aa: CASSLDIYEKLFF

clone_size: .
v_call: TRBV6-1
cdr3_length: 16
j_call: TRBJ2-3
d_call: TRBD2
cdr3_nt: TGTGCCAGCAGTGAAGCGACTAGCGGGGGGGCAAATACGCAGTATTTT
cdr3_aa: CASSEATSGGANTQYF

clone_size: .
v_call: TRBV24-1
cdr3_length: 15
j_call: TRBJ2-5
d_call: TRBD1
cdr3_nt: TGTGCCACCAGTGACCCCGGACAGGGTGGAGAGACCCAGTACTTC
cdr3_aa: CATSDPGQGGETQYF

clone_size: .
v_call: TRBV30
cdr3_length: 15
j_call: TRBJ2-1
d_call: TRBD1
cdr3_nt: TGTGCCTGGAACCCGGGACAGAGCTCCTACAATGAGCAGTTCTTC
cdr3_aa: CAWNPGQSSYNEQFF

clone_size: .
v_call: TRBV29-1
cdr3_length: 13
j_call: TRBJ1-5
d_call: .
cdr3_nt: TGCAGCGTTGAAGAAGGAGGGAATCAGCCCCAGCATTTT
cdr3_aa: CSVEEGGNQPQHF

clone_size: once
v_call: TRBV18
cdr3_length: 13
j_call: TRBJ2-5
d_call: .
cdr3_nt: TGTGCCAGCTCACATAACAGGGCCGAGACCCAGTACTTC
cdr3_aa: CASSHNRAETQYF

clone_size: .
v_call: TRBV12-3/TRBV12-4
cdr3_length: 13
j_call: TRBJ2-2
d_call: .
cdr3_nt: TGTGCCAGCAGTTTAAGAGCAACCGGGGAGCTGTTTTTT
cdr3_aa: CASSLRATGELFF

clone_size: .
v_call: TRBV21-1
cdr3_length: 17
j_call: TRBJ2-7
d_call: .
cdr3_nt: TGTGCCAGCAGCAAAAAAGAACAGGGTCCTAGCTCCTACGAGCAGTACTTC
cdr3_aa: CASSKKEQGPSSYEQYF

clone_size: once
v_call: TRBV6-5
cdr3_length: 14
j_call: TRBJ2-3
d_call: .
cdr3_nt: TGTGCCAGCAGTTCTCGAATCTTAGCGGATACGCAGTATTTT
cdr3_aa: CASSSRILADTQYF

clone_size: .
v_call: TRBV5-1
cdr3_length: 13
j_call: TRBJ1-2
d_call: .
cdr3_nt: TGCGCCAGCAGCTTGGGCGGGACCTATGGCTACACCTTC
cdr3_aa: CASSLGGTYGYTF

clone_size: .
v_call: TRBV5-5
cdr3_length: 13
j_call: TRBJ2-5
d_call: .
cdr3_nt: TGTGCCAGCAGCTTCGGGACTGAAGAGACCCAGTACTTC
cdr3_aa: CASSFGTEETQYF

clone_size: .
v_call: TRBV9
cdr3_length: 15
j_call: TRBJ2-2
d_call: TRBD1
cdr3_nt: TGTGCCAGCAGCGCTTGGACAGGGGGCACCGGGGAGCTGTTTTTT
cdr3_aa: CASSAWTGGTGELFF

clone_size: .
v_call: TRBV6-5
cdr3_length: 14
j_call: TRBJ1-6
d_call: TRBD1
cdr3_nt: TGTGCCAGCAGCTGGGACAGGGGGAAATCACCCCTCCACTTT
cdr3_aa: CASSWDRGKSPLHF

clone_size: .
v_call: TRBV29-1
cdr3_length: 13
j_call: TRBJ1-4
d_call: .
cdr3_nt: TGCAGCGTGGGGGGGACGGCTAATGAAAAACTGTTTTTT
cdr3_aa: CSVGGTANEKLFF

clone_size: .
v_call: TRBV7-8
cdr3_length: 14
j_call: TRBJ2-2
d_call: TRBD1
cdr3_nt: TGTGCCAGCAGAACCGGACAGGGAGCCGGGGAGCTGTTTTTT
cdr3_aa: CASRTGQGAGELFF

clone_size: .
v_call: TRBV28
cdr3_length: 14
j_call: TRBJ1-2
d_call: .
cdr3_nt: TGTGCCAGCAGTTCCTCAGGGGCGCAGGGTGGCTACACCTTC
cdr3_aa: CASSSSGAQGGYTF

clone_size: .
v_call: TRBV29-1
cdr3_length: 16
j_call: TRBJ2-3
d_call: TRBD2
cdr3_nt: TGCAGCGTTGATAGCGGGAGGGAACGTAGCACAGATACGCAGTATTTT
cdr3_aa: CSVDSGRERSTDTQYF

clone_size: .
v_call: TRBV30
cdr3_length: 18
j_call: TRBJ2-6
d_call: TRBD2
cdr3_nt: TGTGCCTCCGCCCTGGAAGCGGGAGGGCCCTCTGGGGCCAACGTCCTGACTTTC
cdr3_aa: CASALEAGGPSGANVLTF

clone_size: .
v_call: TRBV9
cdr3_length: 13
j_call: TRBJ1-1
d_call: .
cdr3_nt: TGTGCCAGCAGCATTGACGGGGGCACTGAAGCTTTCTTT
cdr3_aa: CASSIDGGTEAFF

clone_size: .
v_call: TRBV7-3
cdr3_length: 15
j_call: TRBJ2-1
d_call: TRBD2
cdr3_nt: TGTGCCAGCAGCTCTAGCGGGAGCAACTACAATGAGCAGTTCTTC
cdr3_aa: CASSSSGSNYNEQFF

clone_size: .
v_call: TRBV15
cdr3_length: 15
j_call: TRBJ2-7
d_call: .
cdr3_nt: TGTGCCACCAGCAGAGTGGGGGACTTCGCCTACGAGCAGTACTTC
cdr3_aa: CATSRVGDFAYEQYF

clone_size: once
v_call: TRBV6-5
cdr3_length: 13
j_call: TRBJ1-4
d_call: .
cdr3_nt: TGTGCCATTTCACCCCTGCAGGGCGGAAAACTGTTTTTT
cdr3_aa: CAISPLQGGKLFF

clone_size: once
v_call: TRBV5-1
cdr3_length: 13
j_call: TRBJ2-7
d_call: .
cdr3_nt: TGCGCCAGCAGCGCGGGACAGCTAAGGGAGCAGTACTTC
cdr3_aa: CASSAGQLREQYF